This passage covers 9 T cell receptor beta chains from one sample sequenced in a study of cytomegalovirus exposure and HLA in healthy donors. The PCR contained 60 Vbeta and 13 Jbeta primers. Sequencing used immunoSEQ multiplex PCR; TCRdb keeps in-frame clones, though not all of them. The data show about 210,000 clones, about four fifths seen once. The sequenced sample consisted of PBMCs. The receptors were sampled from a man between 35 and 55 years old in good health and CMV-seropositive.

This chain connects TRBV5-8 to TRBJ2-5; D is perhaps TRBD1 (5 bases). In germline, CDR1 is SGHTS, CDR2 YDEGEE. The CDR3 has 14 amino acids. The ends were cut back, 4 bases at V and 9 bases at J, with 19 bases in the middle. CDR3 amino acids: CASSLGDSKKAQYF. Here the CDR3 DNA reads TGTGCCAGCAGCCTTGGTGACAGCAAAAAGGCCCAGTACTTC.

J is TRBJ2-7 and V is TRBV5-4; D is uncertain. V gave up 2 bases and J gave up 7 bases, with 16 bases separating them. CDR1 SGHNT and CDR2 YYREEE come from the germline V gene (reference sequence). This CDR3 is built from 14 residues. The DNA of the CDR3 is TGTGCCAGCAGCTTTTTGCGCGGCCTTGGGGAGCAGTACTTC. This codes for CASSFLRGLGEQYF.

The CDR3 coding sequence is TGTGCCAGCAGCCCGGGACACTTCACAGATACGCAGTATTTT. Its protein product is CASSPGHFTDTQYF. V usage is TRBV7-8 and J usage is TRBJ2-3, with a tentative D call TRBD1 (6 bases). Trimming shortened V by 5 bases and J by 2 bases, and 11 bases separated the two germline ends. Germline V gene lookup returns CDR1 SGHVS and CDR2 FQNEAQ. The CDR3 contains 14 residues.

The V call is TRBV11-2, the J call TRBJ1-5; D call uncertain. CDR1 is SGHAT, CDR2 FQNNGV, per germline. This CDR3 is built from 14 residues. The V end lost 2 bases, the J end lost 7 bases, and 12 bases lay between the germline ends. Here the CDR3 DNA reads TGTGCCAGCAGCTTAAGTGCAGGTGCCCAGCCCCAGCATTTT. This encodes CASSLSAGAQPQHF.

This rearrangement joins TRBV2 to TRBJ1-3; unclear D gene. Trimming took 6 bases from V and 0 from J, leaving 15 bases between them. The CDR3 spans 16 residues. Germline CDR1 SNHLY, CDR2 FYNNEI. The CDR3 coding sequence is TGTGCCAGCAGGTTTGCGGTTGAGGCCTCTGGAAACACCATATATTTT. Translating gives CASRFAVEASGNTIYF.

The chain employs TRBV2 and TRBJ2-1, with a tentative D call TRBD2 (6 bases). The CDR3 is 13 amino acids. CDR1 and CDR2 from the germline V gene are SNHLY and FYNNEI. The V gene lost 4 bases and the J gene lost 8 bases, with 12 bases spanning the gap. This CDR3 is CASSVASDYEQFF. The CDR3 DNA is TGTGCCAGCAGTGTGGCTAGCGACTATGAGCAGTTCTTC.

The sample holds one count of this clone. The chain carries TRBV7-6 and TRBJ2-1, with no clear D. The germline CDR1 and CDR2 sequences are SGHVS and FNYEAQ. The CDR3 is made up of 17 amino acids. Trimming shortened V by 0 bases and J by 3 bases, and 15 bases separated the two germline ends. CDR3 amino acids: CASSLAPPGRSYNEQFF. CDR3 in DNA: TGTGCCAGCAGCTTAGCCCCCCCTGGCCGGAGCTACAATGAGCAGTTCTTC.

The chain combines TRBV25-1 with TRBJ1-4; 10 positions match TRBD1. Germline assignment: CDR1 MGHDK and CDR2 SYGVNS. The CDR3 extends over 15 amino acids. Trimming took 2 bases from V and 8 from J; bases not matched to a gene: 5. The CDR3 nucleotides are TGTGCCAGCAGTGAACCCGGACAGGGGGAGGAAAAACTGTTTTTT. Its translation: CASSEPGQGEEKLFF.

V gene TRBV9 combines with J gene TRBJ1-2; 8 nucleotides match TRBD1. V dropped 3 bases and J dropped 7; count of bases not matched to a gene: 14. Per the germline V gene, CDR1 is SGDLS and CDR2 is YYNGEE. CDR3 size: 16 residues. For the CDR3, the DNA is TGTGCCAGCAGCGACGGTTATGGACAGGGCGATAGTGGCTACACCTTC. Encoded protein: CASSDGYGQGDSGYTF.